A selection of T cell receptor beta chains follows, all from one sample in a study of patients and donors after allogeneic stem cell transplantation. Each CDR3 protein is one row after TCRdb ran MiXCR on the RT-PCR reads. The data show about a million distinct CDR3 sequences, with under 20% seen just once and 5% to 7.5% held by the top ten. Sequencing was done on a sample of blood, either unsorted or a sorted T cell fraction (not recorded which). These TCRs come from a human donor who was either an allogeneic HSCT recipient or a stem cell or donor lymphocyte infusion donor (not recorded which). It is not recorded whose cells these are; they may come from a transplant donor. Each CDR3 is given with its conserved first and last residue. The order of the fields is J gene, D gene, V gene, clone size, CDR3 protein, CDR3 DNA. The D gene is left open where the match is weak. Only some rows state a clone size, as once, few, many or a class for expanded clones.

TRBJ1-1	-	TRBV25-1	-	CASSEFGRGNTEAFF	TGTGCCAGCAGTGAATTTGGCAGGGGGAACACTGAAGCTTTCTTT
TRBJ2-1	TRBD1	TRBV6-1	-	CASRTGINEQFF	TGTGCCAGCCGGACAGGTATCAATGAGCAGTTCTTC
TRBJ1-4	-	TRBV7-9	few	CASSLLAQSTNEKLFF	TGTGCCAGCAGCTTATTGGCGCAATCAACTAATGAAAAACTGTTTTTT
TRBJ2-3	TRBD2	TRBV12-3/TRBV12-4	many	CASSREAGVAQYF	TGTGCCAGCAGTAGGGAAGCGGGAGTGGCGCAGTATTTT
TRBJ2-5	TRBD1	TRBV12-3/TRBV12-4	many	CASTRGYQETQYF	TGTGCCAGCACCAGGGGGTACCAAGAGACCCAGTACTTC
TRBJ2-2	TRBD2	TRBV5-1	-	CASSLAVAGDTGELFF	TGCGCCAGCAGCTTGGCGGTAGCGGGAGACACCGGGGAGCTGTTTTTT
TRBJ2-1	-	TRBV4-1	few	CASSQRTSLKFYNEQFF	TGCGCCAGCAGCCAACGAACTAGCCTCAAATTCTACAATGAGCAGTTCTTC
TRBJ2-3	-	TRBV20-1	few	CSAPILRRGGTDTQYF	TGCAGTGCCCCTATACTAAGGAGGGGGGGCACAGATACGCAGTATTTT
TRBJ2-5	-	TRBV7-9	-	CASSILPGRGKETQYF	TGTGCCAGCAGTATTCTACCGGGAAGGGGTAAAGAGACCCAGTACTTC
TRBJ2-7	TRBD2	TRBV24-1	-	CATSEFGGGGEQYF	TGTGCCACCAGTGAGTTCGGGGGGGGCGGCGAGCAGTACTTC
TRBJ2-1	TRBD2	TRBV7-9	-	CASSLPIAGDNYNEQFF	TGTGCCAGCAGCTTACCGATAGCGGGGGATAACTACAATGAGCAGTTCTTC
TRBJ2-1	-	TRBV29-1	few	CSVGKGWGYNEQFF	TGCAGCGTTGGTAAGGGTTGGGGCTACAATGAGCAGTTCTTC
TRBJ2-1	-	TRBV12-3/TRBV12-4	many	CASSLRGAGNEQFF	TGTGCCAGCAGTTTAAGGGGGGCTGGGAATGAGCAGTTCTTC
TRBJ2-7	TRBD1	TRBV5-1	-	CASSTLGQGVHEQYF	TGCGCCAGCAGCACCCTCGGACAGGGGGTTCACGAGCAGTACTTC
TRBJ1-5	TRBD1	TRBV4-2	few	CAAGTGGQPQHF	TGTGCCGCCGGGACAGGGGGGCAGCCCCAGCATTTT
TRBJ1-2	-	TRBV6-1	few	CASRALQGRNGYTF	TGTGCCAGCAGAGCCCTACAGGGAAGAAATGGCTACACCTTC
TRBJ2-3	TRBD1	TRBV20-1	-	CSARTNKQGARDTQYF	TGCAGTGCTAGAACTAATAAACAGGGGGCGAGGGATACGCAGTATTTT
TRBJ1-4	-	TRBV4-1	few	CASSNDLYNEKLFF	TGCGCCAGCAGCAACGACCTTTACAATGAAAAACTGTTTTTT
TRBJ1-5	-	TRBV6-5	-	CASSSRQGALEPQHF	TGTGCCAGCAGTTCCCGACAAGGGGCTTTGGAGCCCCAGCATTTT
TRBJ2-5	TRBD2	TRBV7-2	-	CASSPPGLAGVGTQYF	TGTGCCAGCAGCCCCCCTGGGCTAGCGGGGGTAGGCACCCAGTACTTC
TRBJ2-7	-	TRBV5-1	-	CASSLAQQDYEQYF	TGCGCCAGCAGCTTGGCCCAGCAGGACTACGAGCAGTACTTC
TRBJ1-6	-	TRBV7-2	-	CASGETVYNSPLHF	TGTGCCAGCGGGGAGACGGTCTATAATTCACCCCTCCACTTT
TRBJ1-4	-	TRBV6-1	-	CASRQGLGEKLFF	TGTGCCAGCAGGCAGGGTTTGGGAGAAAAACTGTTTTTT
TRBJ1-2	TRBD1	TRBV6-1	-	CASVEGGLSNYGYTF	TGTGCCAGCGTGGAAGGGGGCCTATCTAACTATGGCTACACCTTC
TRBJ1-2	-	TRBV7-2	-	CASSLGAPGPNYGYTF	TGTGCCAGCAGCTTAGGGGCTCCAGGGCCCAACTATGGCTACACCTTC
TRBJ1-5	-	TRBV7-9	few	CASSPGWGGSNQPQHF	TGTGCCAGCAGCCCCGGCTGGGGGGGTAGCAATCAGCCCCAGCATTTT
TRBJ1-2	TRBD1	TRBV9	few	CASSEGQLYGYTF	TGTGCCAGCAGCGAGGGACAGCTCTATGGCTACACCTTC
TRBJ2-7	-	TRBV20-1	few	CSARGQGSYEQYF	TGCAGTGCTAGGGGTCAGGGAAGCTACGAGCAGTACTTC
TRBJ2-7	TRBD2	TRBV11-1	-	CASSLRLAFDEQYF	TGTGCCAGCAGCTTAAGACTAGCGTTCGACGAGCAGTACTTC
TRBJ2-2	-	TRBV7-9	few	CASSPQGLNTGELFF	TGTGCCAGCAGCCCCCAGGGTCTAAACACCGGGGAGCTGTTTTTT
TRBJ2-2	-	TRBV7-3	few	CASSVFGTQNTGELFF	TGTGCCAGCAGCGTCTTCGGGACCCAGAACACCGGGGAGCTGTTTTTT
TRBJ2-7	-	TRBV19	-	CASSTRNRATYEQYF	TGTGCCAGTAGTACTAGAAACAGGGCAACCTACGAGCAGTACTTC
TRBJ1-3	-	TRBV12-3/TRBV12-4	-	CASSTNTIYF	TGTGCCAGCAGCACGAACACCATATATTTT
TRBJ1-1	-	TRBV5-5	few	CASSPRARNTEAFF	TGTGCCAGCAGCCCAAGAGCTAGGAACACTGAAGCTTTCTTT
TRBJ2-7	-	TRBV12-3/TRBV12-4	few	CASSFSFWPEQYF	TGTGCCAGCAGTTTTTCTTTCTGGCCCGAGCAGTACTTC
TRBJ2-2	-	TRBV5-1	-	CASSLTQAPGELFF	TGCGCCAGCAGCTTGACACAGGCCCCCGGGGAGCTGTTTTTT
TRBJ2-1	TRBD2	TRBV5-1	few	CASKGRIAGSSEDEQFF	TGCGCCAGCAAGGGGCGCATAGCGGGATCGTCTGAGGATGAGCAGTTCTTC
TRBJ2-3	-	TRBV4-1	few	CASSQGPQTTLSSDTQYF	TGCGCCAGCAGCCAAGGGCCGCAAACTACATTAAGCTCAGATACGCAGTATTTT
TRBJ2-1	TRBD1	TRBV6-2/TRBV6-3	-	CASSPTGTGAVRGVNEQFF	TGTGCCAGCAGTCCTACCGGGACAGGGGCGGTCAGAGGGGTCAATGAGCAGTTCTTC
TRBJ1-2	TRBD1	TRBV30	few	CAWSVRRDSLYGYTF	TGTGCCTGGAGTGTAAGGCGGGACAGCCTCTATGGCTACACCTTC
TRBJ2-1	-	TRBV3-1	many	CASSQGVRREQFF	TGTGCCAGCAGCCAAGGCGTTCGAAGGGAGCAGTTCTTC
TRBJ2-7	TRBD2	TRBV12-3/TRBV12-4	many	CASTRLAGNYEQYF	TGTGCCAGCACGCGACTAGCGGGGAACTACGAGCAGTACTTC
TRBJ1-2	-	TRBV15	few	CATSRDGSGDGYTF	TGTGCCACCAGCAGAGATGGCTCGGGGGATGGCTACACCTTC
TRBJ2-2	-	TRBV7-2	few	CASSVRAQGRGELFF	TGTGCCAGCAGCGTTAGGGCCCAAGGTCGCGGGGAGCTGTTTTTT
TRBJ2-5	TRBD2	TRBV6-1	once	CASSGSLAGGQETQYF	TGTGCCAGCAGTGGATCTTTAGCGGGAGGACAAGAGACCCAGTACTTC
TRBJ1-2	-	TRBV20-1	few	CSARDGARLSYGYTF	TGCAGTGCTAGAGATGGGGCCAGACTATCCTATGGCTACACCTTC
TRBJ2-3	-	TRBV7-2	-	CASSLAQNTDTQYF	TGTGCCAGCAGCTTAGCACAGAACACAGATACGCAGTATTTT
TRBJ2-4	-	TRBV20-1	-	CSARERGRPKNIQYF	TGCAGTGCTAGGGAGCGTGGGCGGCCCAAAAACATTCAGTACTTC
TRBJ1-2	-	TRBV29-1	-	CSVEDRGDHYGYTF	TGCAGCGTTGAAGACAGGGGAGATCACTATGGCTACACCTTC
TRBJ2-1	-	TRBV19	many	CASSIVASSYNEQFF	TGTGCCAGTAGTATTGTAGCGAGTTCCTACAATGAGCAGTTCTTC
TRBJ1-1	TRBD1	TRBV18	-	CASSPPDRFQAFF	TGTGCCAGCTCACCACCGGACAGGTTTCAAGCTTTCTTT
TRBJ1-1	-	TRBV2	-	CASSEAVGSNTEAFF	TGTGCCAGCAGTGAAGCGGTCGGGTCGAACACTGAAGCTTTCTTT
TRBJ1-1	-	TRBV3-1	-	CASSQEVVGRVAFF	TGTGCCAGCAGCCAAGAGGTGGTAGGGAGGGTTGCTTTCTTT
TRBJ2-1	TRBD2	TRBV9	few	CASSVEDGRAYNEQFF	TGTGCCAGCAGCGTAGAGGACGGGAGGGCCTACAATGAGCAGTTCTTC
TRBJ2-1	TRBD1	TRBV29-1	-	CSGHRGNEQFF	TGCAGCGGACACAGGGGGAATGAGCAGTTCTTC
TRBJ2-5	-	TRBV14	-	CASSQEPPWRGQETQYF	TGTGCCAGCAGCCAAGAACCCCCCTGGCGGGGACAAGAGACCCAGTACTTC